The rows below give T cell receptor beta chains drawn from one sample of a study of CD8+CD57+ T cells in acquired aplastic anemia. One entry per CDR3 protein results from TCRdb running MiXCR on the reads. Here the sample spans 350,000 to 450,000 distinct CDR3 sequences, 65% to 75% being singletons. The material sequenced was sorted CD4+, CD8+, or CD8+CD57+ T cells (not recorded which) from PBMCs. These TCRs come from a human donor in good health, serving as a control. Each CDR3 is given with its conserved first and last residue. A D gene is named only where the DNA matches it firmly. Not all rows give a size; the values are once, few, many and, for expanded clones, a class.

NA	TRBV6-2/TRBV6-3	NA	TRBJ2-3	TGTGCCAGCACACGAATAAGACTAGGAGGCACAGATACGCAGTATTTT	CASTRIRLGGTDTQYF
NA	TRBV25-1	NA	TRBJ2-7	TGTGCCAGCAGTGGGATAGCCAGGGAAAATGAGCAGTACTTC	CASSGIARENEQYF
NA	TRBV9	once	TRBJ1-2	TGTGCCAGCAGCGTACAGGGCGGAACTGAAGCCTACTGCTACACCTTC	CASSVQGGTEAYCYTF
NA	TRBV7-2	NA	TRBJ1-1	TGTGCCAGCAGGCTACAGAACACTGAAGCTTTCTTT	CASRLQNTEAFF
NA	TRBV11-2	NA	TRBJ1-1	TGTGCCAGCAGCTTAAAGGGGGGGAACCTCTGTGACACTGAAGCTTTCTTT	CASSLKGGNLCDTEAFF
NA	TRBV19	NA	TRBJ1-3	TGTGCCAGTAGTATTGAGCCTGGAAACACCATATATTTT	CASSIEPGNTIYF
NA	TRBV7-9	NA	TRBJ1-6	TGCGCCAGCAGCTCACGTAGGAACGGGAATACCCCCTTCCACTTT	CASSSRRNGNTPFHF
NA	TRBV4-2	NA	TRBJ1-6	TGTGCCAGCAGCCAAGGGCCAAGGGACGATAATTCACCCCTCCACTTT	CASSQGPRDDNSPLHF
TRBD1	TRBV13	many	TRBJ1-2	TGTGCCAGCAGCTTAAGGGGGACAGGTACCGACTATGGTTACACCTTC	CASSLRGTGTDYGYTF
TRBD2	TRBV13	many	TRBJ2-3	TGTGCCAGCAGCACCACGGCGGGGGAATCAGATACGCAGTATTTT	CASSTTAGESDTQYF
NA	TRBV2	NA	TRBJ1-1	TGTGCCAGCAGCCCCGGCGGGGGCAGGAGATACCCTGAAGCTTTCTTT	CASSPGGGRRYPEAFF
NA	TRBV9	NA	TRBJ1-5	TGCGCCAGCAGCGAGGTTCACGGGACCACTGGGGCAGAGCATTTT	CASSEVHGTTGAEHF
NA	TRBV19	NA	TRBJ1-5	TGTGCCGCTACATGGGGCTTAAACTCCTACTATAGCAATCAGCCCCAGCATTTT	CAATWGLNSYYSNQPQHF
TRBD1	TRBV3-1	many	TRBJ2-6	TGTGCCAGCAGCTTACCAGGGGGTATAAGCTCTGGGGCCAACGTCCTGACTTTC	CASSLPGGISSGANVLTF
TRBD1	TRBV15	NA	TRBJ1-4	TGTGCCACCAGCAGAGATCTCGGGGACAGTCTAGATGAAAAACTGTTTTTT	CATSRDLGDSLDEKLFF
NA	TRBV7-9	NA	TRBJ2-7	TGTGCCAGCAGCCGGGACAAGTCCTACGAGCAGTACTTC	CASSRDKSYEQYF
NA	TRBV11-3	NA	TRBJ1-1	TGTGCCAGCAGTTTACAGGGATACTACACTGAAGCTTTCTTT	CASSLQGYYTEAFF
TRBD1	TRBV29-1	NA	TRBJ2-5	TGCATTGTGTGGGACAGGGGGGGAGAGACCCAGTACTTC	CIVWDRGGETQYF
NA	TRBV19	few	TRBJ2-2	TGTGCCAGTCCTACGTGGACCGGGGAGCTGTTTTTT	CASPTWTGELFF
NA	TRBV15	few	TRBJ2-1	TGTGCCACCAGCGCCTCCGGGACCAGAAGGTCCGATGAGCAGTTCTTC	CATSASGTRRSDEQFF
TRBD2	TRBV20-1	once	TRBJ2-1	TGCAGTGCTAGGGGAGCGGGGGGCAGATACAATGAGCAGTTCTTC	CSARGAGGRYNEQFF
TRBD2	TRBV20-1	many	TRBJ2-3	TGCAGTGCTAGAGGGGGGACTAGCGGAGGCACAGATACGCAGTATTTT	CSARGGTSGGTDTQYF
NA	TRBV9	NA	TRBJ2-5	TGTGCCAGCAGCTCCCGCGGGGAACTGAACTACGAGCACTTC	CASSSRGELNYEHF
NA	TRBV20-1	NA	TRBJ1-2	TGCAGTGCTAGAGATGGCGATAATATGGACACCTTC	CSARDGDNMDTF
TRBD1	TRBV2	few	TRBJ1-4	TGTGCCAGCAGGGGGACAGGAGGGAAACTGTTTTTT	CASRGTGGKLFF